A single sample gave rise to the 2 T cell receptor beta chains below, sequenced in a study of blood T cell repertoires in COVID-19 (dated by TCRdb to about 2020). The protocol used for the library was the immunoSEQ multiplex PCR assay. Entries here come from immuneACCESS through TCRdb and include only in-frame sequences with V and J called. Some clones fail to appear in such tables; in the studies checked, an unresolved V gene covers under half of the shortfall, and the cause of the remainder is unknown. The sample table shows some 160,000 clones, and around 87% are seen once. The ten largest clones represent roughly 2.5% of the sample. Sample: peripheral blood. The receptors come from an elderly woman with COVID-19, enrolled during active disease.

The CDR3 DNA is TGTGCCAGCAGCTGGGGGGACAGGGCCCAGCCCCAGCATTTT. Amino acids: CASSWGDRAQPQHF. V and J are TRBV7-2 and TRBJ1-5; 9 bases map to TRBD1. Germline V gives CDR1 SGHTA, CDR2 FQGNSA. The CDR3 extends over 14 amino acids. Trimming cost V 4 bases and J 7 bases; bases outside gene matches: 5.

This clone is a singleton in its sample. The rearrangement uses TRBV19 and TRBJ2-7; D uncertain. Trimming pared 5 bases from V and 3 bases from J, leaving 14 bases between. The V gene's germline CDR1 is LNHDA and CDR2 SQIVND (reference sequence). This CDR3 has 14 residues. DNA for the CDR3: TGTGCCAGTAGTTTCACTACACGGAGCTACGAGCAGTACTTC. Amino acid sequence: CASSFTTRSYEQYF.